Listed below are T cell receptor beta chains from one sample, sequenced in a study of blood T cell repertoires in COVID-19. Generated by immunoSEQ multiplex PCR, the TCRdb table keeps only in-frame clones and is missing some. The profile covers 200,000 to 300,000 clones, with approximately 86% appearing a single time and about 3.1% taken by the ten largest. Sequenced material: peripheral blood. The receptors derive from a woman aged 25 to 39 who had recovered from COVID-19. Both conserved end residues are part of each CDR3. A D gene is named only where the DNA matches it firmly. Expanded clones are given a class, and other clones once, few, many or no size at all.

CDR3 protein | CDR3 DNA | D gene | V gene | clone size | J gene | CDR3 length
CASSQDLGQISGNTIYF | TGTGCCAGCAGCCAAGATCTAGGACAAATCTCTGGAAACACCATATATTTT | . | TRBV4-2 | . | TRBJ1-3 | 17
CASSSGQTSGYEQYF | TGTGCCAGTAGTTCCGGACAAACCAGTGGGTACGAGCAGTACTTC | . | TRBV19 | . | TRBJ2-7 | 15
CASSVDRGLAGAYEQFF | TGTGCCAGCAGCGTAGACCGAGGACTAGCCGGGGCTTATGAGCAGTTCTTC | TRBD2 | TRBV9 | . | TRBJ2-1 | 17
CASKGGGNTEAFF | TGTGCCAGCAAGGGCGGGGGGAACACTGAAGCTTTCTTT | . | TRBV9 | . | TRBJ1-1 | 13
CASSTSSYNEQFF | TGTGCCAGCAGTACCAGCTCCTACAATGAGCAGTTCTTC | . | TRBV6-2/TRBV6-3 | once | TRBJ2-1 | 13
CASSETVEAFF | TGTGCCAGCAGTGAGACTGTGGAAGCTTTCTTT | . | TRBV2 | . | TRBJ1-1 | 11
CASSTRLAGENTDTQYF | TGTGCCAGCAGCACACGACTAGCGGGAGAGAACACAGATACGCAGTATTTT | TRBD2 | TRBV7-9 | . | TRBJ2-3 | 17
CASMSPGQGTRGYTF | TGTGCCAGCATGTCCCCGGGACAGGGAACTAGGGGCTACACCTTC | TRBD1 | TRBV6-5 | few | TRBJ1-2 | 15
CASSYKGSGANVLTF | TGTGCCAGCAGTTACAAGGGGTCTGGGGCCAACGTCCTGACTTTC | . | TRBV6-5 | . | TRBJ2-6 | 15
CASSVPSGGATDTQYF | TGTGCCAGCAGCGTCCCTAGCGGGGGGGCCACAGATACGCAGTATTTT | TRBD2 | TRBV7-2 | . | TRBJ2-3 | 16
CAWSARGVAGANVLTF | TGTGCCTGGAGTGCTCGGGGGGTCGCTGGGGCCAACGTCCTGACTTTC | TRBD2 | TRBV30 | . | TRBJ2-6 | 16
CASSHKQGPRETQYF | TGTGCCAGCAGCCACAAACAGGGACCCCGGGAGACCCAGTACTTC | . | TRBV14 | . | TRBJ2-5 | 15
CASSVGTGNYEQYF | TGTGCCAGCAGCGTGGGGACTGGAAATTACGAGCAGTACTTC | . | TRBV9 | . | TRBJ2-7 | 14
CASSPRNRANQPQHF | TGTGCCAGCTCACCACGGAACAGGGCGAATCAGCCCCAGCATTTT | . | TRBV18 | . | TRBJ1-5 | 15
CASPGWCTSEGAPTATDTQYF | TGCGCCAGCCCAGGATGGTGTACTAGTGAGGGGGCCCCCACGGCGACAGATACGCAGTATTTT | TRBD1 | TRBV4-3 | . | TRBJ2-3 | 21
CASSHSGGAGELFF | TGTGCCAGCAGCCACAGTGGGGGGGCCGGGGAGCTGTTTTTT | TRBD2 | TRBV3-1/TRBV3-2 | few | TRBJ2-2 | 14
CASSLGQGAGTEAFF | TGTGCCAGCAGCTTAGGACAGGGGGCAGGGACTGAAGCTTTCTTT | TRBD1 | TRBV7-9 | . | TRBJ1-1 | 15
CASVGDRALTGYTF | TGTGCCAGCGTAGGCGACAGGGCCCTTACTGGCTACACCTTC | TRBD1 | TRBV2 | once | TRBJ1-2 | 14
CASSPGRGEKLFF | TGTGCCAGCTCACCAGGGCGGGGTGAAAAACTGTTTTTT | . | TRBV18 | once | TRBJ1-4 | 13
CATSTSGQARGANVLTF | TGTGCCACCAGCACTTCTGGACAGGCACGTGGGGCCAACGTCCTGACTTTC | TRBD1 | TRBV15 | . | TRBJ2-6 | 17
CASSQTGSRFDGYTF | TGCGCCAGCAGCCAAACCGGGTCCCGTTTTGATGGCTACACCTTC | . | TRBV4-1 | . | TRBJ1-2 | 15
CASSVGRGKKEEQYF | TGTGCCAGCTCTGTAGGCAGGGGCAAAAAGGAGGAGCAGTACTTC | . | TRBV18 | . | TRBJ2-7 | 15
CASSLAGLAGARYEQYF | TGTGCCAGCAGCTTAGCGGGACTAGCGGGGGCCCGCTACGAGCAGTACTTC | TRBD2 | TRBV7-2 | . | TRBJ2-7 | 17
CATSDPGTGGNEQFF | TGTGCCACCAGTGACCCCGGGACAGGGGGTAATGAGCAGTTCTTC | TRBD1 | TRBV24-1 | . | TRBJ2-1 | 15
CASTILGSTEAFF | TGTGCCAGCACTATACTGGGCTCCACTGAAGCTTTCTTT | . | TRBV11-2 | . | TRBJ1-1 | 13
CASSQGLAGGQETQYF | TGTGCCAGCAGCCAGGGACTAGCGGGGGGGCAAGAGACCCAGTACTTC | TRBD2 | TRBV4-2 | . | TRBJ2-5 | 16
CASRYTDTQYF | TGTGCCAGTAGATACACAGATACGCAGTATTTT | . | TRBV19 | . | TRBJ2-3 | 11
CASRATGTGDSEQYF | TGTGCTAGTCGGGCGACCGGGACAGGGGACTCCGAGCAGTACTTC | TRBD1 | TRBV12-5 | . | TRBJ2-7 | 15
CASSETDTQYF | TGCGCCAGCAGCGAGACAGATACGCAGTATTTT | . | TRBV5-1 | . | TRBJ2-3 | 11
CASSYVAGGLTDTQYF | TGTGCCAGCAGTTACGTAGCGGGGGGGCTCACAGATACGCAGTATTTT | TRBD2 | TRBV6-5 | . | TRBJ2-3 | 16
CSVRSLAVNTDTQYF | TGCAGCGTTAGATCCCTAGCGGTTAACACAGATACGCAGTATTTT | TRBD2 | TRBV29-1 | medium-sized | TRBJ2-3 | 15
CATSPYFGESDNLEAFF | TGTGCCACCAGCCCCTACTTCGGGGAGTCCGATAACCTTGAAGCTTTCTTT | . | TRBV15 | . | TRBJ1-1 | 17
CASSHPGQGNTEAFF | TGTGCCAGCAGCCATCCAGGACAGGGGAACACTGAAGCTTTCTTT | TRBD1 | TRBV25-1 | . | TRBJ1-1 | 15
CALHGTDINTEAFF | TGTGCCCTACACGGCACAGACATAAACACTGAAGCTTTCTTT | . | TRBV7-9 | . | TRBJ1-1 | 14
CASITTRGNKVDEQFF | TGTGCCAGCATTACTACCAGGGGAAACAAGGTCGATGAGCAGTTCTTC | . | TRBV6-6 | . | TRBJ2-1 | 16
CASSIGGGGSYGYTF | TGTGCCAGTAGTATCGGTGGAGGGGGCTCCTATGGCTACACCTTC | TRBD1 | TRBV19 | . | TRBJ1-2 | 15
CATSRDRGQGNTIYF | TGTGCCACCAGCAGAGATCGGGGTCAGGGAAACACCATATATTTT | . | TRBV15 | . | TRBJ1-3 | 15
CASKGAPINEQFF | TGTGCCAGTAAGGGGGCCCCGATCAATGAGCAGTTCTTC | TRBD1 | TRBV19 | . | TRBJ2-1 | 13
CASSPGQGASEKLFF | TGCGCCAGCAGCCCAGGACAGGGGGCTTCGGAAAAACTGTTTTTT | TRBD1 | TRBV4-1 | . | TRBJ1-4 | 15